This T cell receptor beta chain was retrieved from a study of blood T cell repertoires in COVID-19. Sequenced by immunoSEQ multiplex PCR; TCRdb stores in-frame clones only, minus some. The sample shows roughly 100,000 clones, approximately 92% of them seen only once. This CDR3 region has 16 residues. The V segment lost 5 bases and the J segment 2 bases; nucleotides outside the gene matches: 8. Germline CDR1 reads MNHEY; CDR2 reads SMNVEV (reference sequence). This chain uses TRBV27 with TRBJ1-5, with 8 bases that match TRBD1. This sequence originates from a man aged 18 to 29 with acute or convalescent COVID-19. Input material: peripheral blood. In nucleotides, the CDR3 is TGTGCCAGCAGTGACCACAGGGGGGGCGGCAATCAGCCCCAGCATTTT. Amino acids: CASSDHRGGGNQPQHF.